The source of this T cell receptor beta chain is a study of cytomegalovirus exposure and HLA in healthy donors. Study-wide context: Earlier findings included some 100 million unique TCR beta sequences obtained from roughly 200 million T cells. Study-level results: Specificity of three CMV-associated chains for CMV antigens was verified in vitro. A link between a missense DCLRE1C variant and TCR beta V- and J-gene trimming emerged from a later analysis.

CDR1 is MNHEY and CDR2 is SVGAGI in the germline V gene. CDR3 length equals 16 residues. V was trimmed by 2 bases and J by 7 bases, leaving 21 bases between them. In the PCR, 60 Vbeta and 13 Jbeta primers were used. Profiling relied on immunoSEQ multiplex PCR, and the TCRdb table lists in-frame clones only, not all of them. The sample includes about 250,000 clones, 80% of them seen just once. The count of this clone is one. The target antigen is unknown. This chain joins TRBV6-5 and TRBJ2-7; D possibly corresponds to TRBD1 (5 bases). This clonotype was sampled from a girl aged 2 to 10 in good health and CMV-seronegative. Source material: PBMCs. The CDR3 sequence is CASSYQVGQGFWEQYF. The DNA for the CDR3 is TGTGCCAGCAGTTACCAGGTTGGGCAGGGTTTTTGGGAGCAGTACTTC.